The clone carrying this T cell receptor beta chain was recorded at least ten times. Trimming left V 0 bases short and J 4 bases short, with 14 bases between. This CDR3 spans 16 amino acids. CDR1 is LGHNA and CDR2 is YSLEER in the germline V gene. These data come from a study of T cells in localized non-small cell lung cancer. Sequencing was performed with immunoSEQ multiplex PCR; in TCRdb, only in-frame clones are kept and a portion is missing. Altogether 70,000 to 100,000 clones are present, over 75% being singletons, with the ten largest covering about a tenth. The source is a female donor over 55 with stage I lung adenocarcinoma. The starting material was peripheral blood, obtained before any cancer treatment. The V gene is TRBV4-3, the J gene TRBJ2-3; D may be TRBD2 (5 bases). Here the CDR3 DNA reads TGCGCCAGCAGCCAAGATCTCAGCGGTCTCTCAGATACGCAGTATTTT. Protein: CASSQDLSGLSDTQYF.